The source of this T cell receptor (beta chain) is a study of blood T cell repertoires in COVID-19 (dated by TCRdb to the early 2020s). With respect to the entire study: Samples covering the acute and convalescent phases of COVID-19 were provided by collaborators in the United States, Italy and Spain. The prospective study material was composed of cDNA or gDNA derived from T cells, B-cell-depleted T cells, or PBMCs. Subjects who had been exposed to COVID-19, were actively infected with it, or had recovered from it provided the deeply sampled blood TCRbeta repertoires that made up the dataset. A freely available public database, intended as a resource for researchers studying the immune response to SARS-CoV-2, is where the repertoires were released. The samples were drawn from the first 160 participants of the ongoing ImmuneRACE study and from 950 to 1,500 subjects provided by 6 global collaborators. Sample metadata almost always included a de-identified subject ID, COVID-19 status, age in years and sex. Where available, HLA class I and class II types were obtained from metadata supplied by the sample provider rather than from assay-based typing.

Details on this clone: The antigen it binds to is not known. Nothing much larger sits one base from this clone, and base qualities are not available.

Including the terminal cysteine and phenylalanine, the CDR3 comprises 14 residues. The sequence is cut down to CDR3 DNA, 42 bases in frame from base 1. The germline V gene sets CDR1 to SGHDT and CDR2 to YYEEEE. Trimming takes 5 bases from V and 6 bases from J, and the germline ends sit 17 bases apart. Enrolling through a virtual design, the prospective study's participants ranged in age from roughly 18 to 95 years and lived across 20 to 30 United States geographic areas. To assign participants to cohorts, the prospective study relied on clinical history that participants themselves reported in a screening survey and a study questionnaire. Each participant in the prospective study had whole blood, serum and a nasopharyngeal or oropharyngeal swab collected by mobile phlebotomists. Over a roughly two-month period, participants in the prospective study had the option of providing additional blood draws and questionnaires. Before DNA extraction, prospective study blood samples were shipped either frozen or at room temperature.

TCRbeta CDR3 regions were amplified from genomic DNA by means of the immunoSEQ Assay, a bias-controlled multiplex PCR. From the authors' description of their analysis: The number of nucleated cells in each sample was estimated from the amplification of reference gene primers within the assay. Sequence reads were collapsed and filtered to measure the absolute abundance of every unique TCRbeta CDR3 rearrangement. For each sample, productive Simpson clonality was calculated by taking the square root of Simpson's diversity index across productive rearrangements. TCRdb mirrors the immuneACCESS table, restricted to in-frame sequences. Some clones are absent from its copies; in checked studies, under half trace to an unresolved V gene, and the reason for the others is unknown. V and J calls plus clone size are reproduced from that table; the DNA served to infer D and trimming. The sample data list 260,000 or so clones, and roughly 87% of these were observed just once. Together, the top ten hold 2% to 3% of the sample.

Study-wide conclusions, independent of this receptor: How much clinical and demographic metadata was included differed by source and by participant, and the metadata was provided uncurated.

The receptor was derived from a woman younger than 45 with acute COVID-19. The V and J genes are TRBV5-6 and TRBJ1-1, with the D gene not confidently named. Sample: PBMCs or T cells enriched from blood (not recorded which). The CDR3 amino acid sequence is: CASSSFSGGPEAFF. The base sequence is TGTGCCAGCAGTTCCTTTAGTGGAGGCCCTGAAGCTTTCTTT.